These 32 T cell receptor beta chains were all obtained from the same sample, sequenced in a study of control samples from healthy donors and cancer patients. Some clones are missing from TCRdb's copy, which holds only in-frame ones; the method was immunoSEQ multiplex PCR. There are 130,000 or so clones in the sample; 90% occur only once, and under 3% lies in the top ten. What was sequenced was blood. The receptors here all came from a man in his forties in good health.

The rearrangement joins TRBV2 to TRBJ1-2, with D tentatively TRBD1 (5 bases). The germline V gene encodes CDR1 SNHLY and CDR2 FYNNEI. The CDR3 consists of 13 residues. The germline V and J ends were trimmed by 9 bases and 0 bases, with 11 bases remaining between them. The CDR3 sequence: CASWDGSNYGYTF. The DNA for the CDR3 is TGTGCCAGTTGGGACGGTTCTAACTATGGCTACACCTTC.

The chain recombines TRBV24-1 with TRBJ2-3, with D possibly being TRBD1 (5 bases). The CDR3 is 13 amino acids. The germline V gene has CDR1 KGHDR and CDR2 SFDVKD. The germline V and J ends were trimmed by 5 bases and 3 bases, with 8 bases remaining between them. The chain's CDR3 is CATSGRTTDTQYF. The CDR3 DNA sequence: TGTGCCACCAGTGGTCGGACAACAGATACGCAGTATTTT.

This chain links TRBV18 with TRBJ1-6; perhaps TRBD1 as D (5 bases). V lost 6 bases, J lost 8 bases, and 17 bases lay in between. Germline V gene data show CDR1 as KGHSH and CDR2 as LQKENI. This CDR3 spans 15 amino acids. The CDR3 spells CASSPLRGKDSPLHF. The CDR3 DNA is TGTGCCAGCTCCCCGCTTCGGGGGAAGGATTCACCCCTCCACTTT.

The rearrangement uses TRBV28 and TRBJ1-5; D remains unclear. Germline V gene lookup returns CDR1 MDHEN and CDR2 SYDVKM. The CDR3 sequence is 14 residues long. V dropped 3 bases and J dropped 3 bases, with 9 bases sitting between them. In DNA form, the CDR3 reads TGTGCCAGCAGTTTTTTTGGGAACAATCAGCCCCAGCATTTT. Its translation is CASSFFGNNQPQHF.

The gene calls are TRBV24-1 and TRBJ1-2; D gene unclear. CDR1 is KGHDR, CDR2 SFDVKD, per germline. The CDR3 is made up of 13 amino acids. V lost 6 bases to trimming and J lost 11 bases, with 18 bases between them. This chain's CDR3 is CATSTLMWASYTF. The CDR3 DNA is TGTGCCACCAGTACTTTGATGTGGGCGAGTTACACCTTC.

The genes are TRBV6-6 and TRBJ2-1; a weak D match, TRBD2 (5 bases). This CDR3 has 13 residues. Between the trimmed V and J ends, which lost 5 bases and 5 bases, there was a span of 10 bases. Germline V gene sequence: CDR1 MNHNY, CDR2 SVGAGI (reference sequence). The CDR3 region is CASSTGTHNEQFF. The DNA of the CDR3 is TGTGCCAGCAGTACGGGAACACACAATGAGCAGTTCTTC.

This rearrangement joins TRBV10-3 to TRBJ2-7; possibly TRBD2 for D (5 bases). Germline V gives CDR1 ENHRY, CDR2 SYGVKD. V lost 6 bases to trimming and J lost 6 bases, with 15 bases between them. The CDR3 runs to 13 residues. The CDR3 sequence is CAISDRDFGEQYF. The CDR3 DNA sequence: TGTGCCATCAGCGACCGGGATTTCGGCGAGCAGTACTTC.

The CDR3 region is CASSPDATGAGEQYF. In DNA, the CDR3 is TGTGCCAGCTCACCAGACGCCACAGGGGCTGGCGAGCAGTACTTC. The chain uses TRBV18 and TRBJ2-7; TRBD1 aligns across 7 bases. V shed 2 bases, J shed 6 bases, and the junction held 10 bases outside the gene matches. This CDR3 has 15 residues. Per the germline V gene, CDR1 is KGHSH and CDR2 is LQKENI.

The J gene is TRBJ1-5, the V gene TRBV30; TRBD1 is a possible D gene (5 bases). Germline V lookup: CDR1 GTSNPN, CDR2 SVGIG (reference sequence). Trimming took 4 bases from V and 8 from J, leaving 15 bases between them. The CDR3 consists of 13 residues. In nucleotides, the CDR3 is TGTGCCTGGAACCCCCAGGGCGGTGAGCCCCAGCATTTT. Translated, it gives CAWNPQGGEPQHF.

The chain combines TRBV9 with TRBJ1-1, with TRBD1 as a possible D gene (5 bases). Germline-derived CDR1 and CDR2 are SGDLS and YYNGEE. This CDR3 region has 15 residues. Trimming pared 0 bases from V and 1 base from J, leaving 10 bases between. CDR3 coding DNA: TGTGCCAGCAGCGTAGAGAGGGACGGGAACACTGAAGCTTTCTTT. Translating gives CASSVERDGNTEAFF.

The chain combines TRBV15 with TRBJ1-4, with D unresolved. CDR3 length: 14 amino acids. V was pared by 1 base and J by 6 bases, with 9 bases between. Germline V gives CDR1 LNHNV, CDR2 YYDKDF (reference sequence). Here the CDR3 DNA reads TGTGCCACCAGCAGAGGGTCGGGTGATGAAAAACTGTTTTTT. It codes for CATSRGSGDEKLFF.

This clone has a single count. J is TRBJ2-1 and V is TRBV9; D gene uncertain. CDR3 length: 14 amino acids. The V end lost 0 bases, the J end lost 2 bases, and 6 bases lay between the germline ends. The germline V gene encodes CDR1 SGDLS and CDR2 YYNGEE. The CDR3 DNA follows: TGTGCCAGCAGCGTAGCGGAGACCTACAATGAGCAGTTCTTC. This translates into CASSVAETYNEQFF.

The chain has TRBV2 and TRBJ1-6; TRBD1 agrees at 9 bases. V lost 7 bases and J lost 9; bases outside the gene matches: 10. The CDR3 totals 15 residues. CDR1 and CDR2 (germline): SNHLY, FYNNEI. In DNA, the CDR3 is TGTGCCAGCACTACGCCGGGACAGGGAGTTTCACCCCTCCACTTT. Amino acids: CASTTPGQGVSPLHF.

The J gene is TRBJ1-3, the V gene TRBV3-1 (or the pseudogene TRBV3-2), with D unclear. The CDR3 is 14 amino acids. Trimming left V 1 base short and J 4 bases short, with 8 bases between. Germline values: CDR1 LGHDT, CDR2 YNNKEL (reference sequence). CDR3 protein: CASSQGGIGNTIYF. Here the CDR3 DNA reads TGTGCCAGCAGCCAAGGGGGTATCGGAAACACCATATATTTT.

The chain employs TRBV6-5 and TRBJ2-7; 10 nucleotides match TRBD1. This CDR3 is 15 amino acids long. Germline CDR1 is MNHEY and CDR2 is SVGAGI. J was trimmed by 11 bases and V by 6 bases; bases with no gene match: 16. The CDR3 sequence: CASSDLGTGAAVEYF. The CDR3 DNA reads as TGTGCCAGCAGCGACCTGGGGACAGGGGCAGCCGTGGAGTACTTC.

This clone showed up just a few times. This chain connects TRBV10-1 to TRBJ2-7; TRBD1 aligns across 10 bases. The CDR3 loop spans 15 amino acids. V was clipped by 0 bases and J by 6 bases; unmatched bases: 5. The germline V gene encodes CDR1 WNHNN and CDR2 SYGVQD (reference sequence). The CDR3 nucleotides read TGCGCCAGCAGTGAGTCCCCCGGGACAGGGGCCGAGCAGTACTTC. Protein sequence: CASSESPGTGAEQYF.

The chain links TRBV4-1 to TRBJ2-1; D remains ambiguous. The germline V gene encodes CDR1 MGHRA and CDR2 YSYEKL. The CDR3 totals 15 residues. Trimming stripped 4 bases from V and 4 bases from J, with 14 bases between. The CDR3 DNA reads as TGCGCCAGCAGCCTTGTGTTTTTGATATACAATGAGCAGTTCTTC. It encodes CASSLVFLIYNEQFF.

This sequence joins TRBV7-3 and TRBJ2-1; D is uncertain. The V gene lost 8 bases and the J gene lost 5 bases, with 13 bases spanning the gap. The CDR3 consists of 13 residues. Germline values: CDR1 SGHTA, CDR2 FQGTGA. The CDR3 protein is CASGKDRNNEQFF. CDR3 nucleotides: TGTGCCAGCGGTAAAGATCGGAACAATGAGCAGTTCTTC.

V gene TRBV5-1 combines with J gene TRBJ2-1, with D tentatively TRBD2 (5 bases). Between the trimmed V and J ends, which lost 0 bases and 10 bases, there was a span of 14 bases. The V gene's germline CDR1 is SGHRS and CDR2 YFSETQ. This CDR3 contains 14 residues. In DNA, the CDR3 is TGCGCCAGCAGCTTGGAGGCGGGTCTATTGGAGCAGTTCTTC. Translation gives CASSLEAGLLEQFF.

The chain uses TRBV30 and TRBJ2-7; TRBD1 agrees at 7 bases. J lost 5 bases, V lost 3 bases, and 4 bases had no gene match. Germline CDR1 reads GTSNPN; CDR2 reads SVGIG (reference sequence). This CDR3 is built from 12 residues. The CDR3 is CAWRGGFHEQYF. CDR3 coding DNA: TGTGCCTGGAGAGGGGGCTTCCACGAGCAGTACTTC.

This sequence joins TRBV30 and TRBJ1-5; possible D gene TRBD1, 6 bases. Germline CDR1 and CDR2: GTSNPN and SVGIG (reference sequence). The CDR3 consists of 14 residues. V was shortened by 3 bases and J by 4 bases, with 13 bases between the two germline ends. CDR3 DNA sequence: TGTGCCTGGAGACCTCCGGGACAAAATCAGCCCCAGCATTTT. It encodes CAWRPPGQNQPQHF.

As for this clone: Distinct nucleotide sequences in the sample also encode this CDR3. This chain links TRBV5-1 with TRBJ2-1; D tentatively fits TRBD1 or TRBD2 (5 bases each). The CDR3 totals 14 residues. The V gene's germline CDR1 is SGHRS and CDR2 YFSETQ. The ends were cut back, 4 bases at V and 4 bases at J, with 12 bases in the middle. The CDR3 DNA follows: TGCGCCAGCAGCCCCGGGACGGCTTACAATGAGCAGTTCTTC. Protein sequence: CASSPGTAYNEQFF.

In this sample, this clone turned up a few times. This chain joins TRBV19 and TRBJ1-1; D is unresolved. Trimming took 5 bases from V and 2 from J, leaving 12 bases between them. This CDR3 spans 14 amino acids. Germline V gene data show CDR1 as LNHDA and CDR2 as SQIVND (reference sequence). The CDR3 loop reads CASSFPHANTEAFF. The CDR3 DNA follows: TGTGCCAGTAGTTTCCCCCACGCTAACACTGAAGCTTTCTTT.

This rearrangement joins TRBV18 to TRBJ1-1; no clear D. CDR3 length: 12 residues. Germline V gene lookup returns CDR1 KGHSH and CDR2 LQKENI. V lost 4 bases and J 8 bases, leaving 11 bases between the germline ends. The CDR3 nucleotides are TGTGCCAGCTCACTTTTCCCGGAGGAAGCTTTCTTT. Amino acids: CASSLFPEEAFF.

A single count supports this clone. This sequence joins TRBV7-8 and TRBJ2-4; D might be TRBD1 (5 bases). Germline V gives CDR1 SGHVS, CDR2 FQNEAQ. Deletions cut 3 bases from V and 0 bases from J, with 15 bases between. This CDR3 region has 17 residues. Written as DNA, the CDR3 is TGTGCCAGCAGCTTGACAGCTCCCGACCTAGCCAAAAACATTCAGTACTTC. Protein: CASSLTAPDLAKNIQYF.

This clone was counted between two and nine times. The genes are TRBV20-1 and TRBJ2-2; unclear D gene. CDR3 length equals 11 residues. Looked up from germline, CDR1 is DFQATT and CDR2 is SNEGSKA (reference sequence). The germline V and J ends were trimmed by 6 bases and 8 bases, with 10 bases remaining between them. In DNA form, the CDR3 reads TGCAGTGCCCCCACCTTGGGGGAGCTGTTTTTT. This translates into CSAPTLGELFF.

The CDR3 region is CASSPGQAIQYF. CDR3 sequence (DNA): TGTGCCAGCAGCCCGGGACAGGCCATTCAGTACTTC. This chain links TRBV9 with TRBJ2-4; TRBD1 aligns across 8 bases. This CDR3 comprises 12 residues. The germline V gene has CDR1 SGDLS and CDR2 YYNGEE. Germline trimming cut 4 bases from V and 9 bases from J; bases unmatched to any gene: 3.

The genes are TRBV7-8 and TRBJ2-1; D possibly matches TRBD1 or TRBD2 (5 bases each). Trimming shortened V by 5 bases and J by 0 bases, and 11 bases separated the two germline ends. This CDR3 has 15 residues. Germline V CDR1 and CDR2: SGHVS, FQNEAQ. CDR3 residues: CASSPGRGSYNEQFF. For the CDR3, the DNA is TGTGCCAGCAGCCCGGGACGGGGCTCCTACAATGAGCAGTTCTTC.

V usage is TRBV14 and J usage is TRBJ1-1; 7 nucleotides align to TRBD1. The J segment lost 4 bases and the V segment lost 2 bases, leaving 10 bases of the junction unmatched. CDR3 length: 16 residues. Germline lookup yields CDR1 SGHDN and CDR2 FVKESK. CDR3 in DNA: TGTGCCAGCAGCCAACGGTCCCCAGGGGGGAGCACTGAAGCTTTCTTT. Protein product: CASSQRSPGGSTEAFF. The whole variable domain, filled in from reference TRBV14 and TRBJ1-1, reads EAGVTQFPSHSVIEKGQTVTLRCDPISGHDNLYWYRRVMGKEIKFLLHFVKESKQDESGMPNNRFLAERTGGTYSTLKVQPAELEDSGVYFCASSQRSPGGSTEAFFGQGTRLTVV.

The chain is built from TRBV19 and TRBJ2-1, with D tentatively TRBD2 (5 bases). This CDR3 is built from 17 residues. V was cut by 0 bases and J by 4 bases, with 16 bases left in between. Germline V gene sequence: CDR1 LNHDA, CDR2 SQIVND (reference sequence). This chain's CDR3 is CASSIDPLAESYNEQFF. The CDR3 DNA follows: TGTGCCAGTAGTATAGATCCCCTAGCCGAAAGTTACAATGAGCAGTTCTTC. Full variable domain (outside the CDR3, taken from reference TRBV19 and TRBJ2-1): DGGITQSPKYLFRKEGQNVTLSCEQNLNHDAMYWYRQDPGQGLRLIYYSQIVNDFQKGDIAEGYSVSREKKESFPLTVTSAQKNPTAFYLCASSIDPLAESYNEQFFGPGTRLTVL.

Only a few counts were recorded for this clone. The chain uses TRBV10-1 and TRBJ2-5; D is perhaps TRBD2 (6 bases). The CDR3 runs 14 residues. CDR1 WNHNN and CDR2 SYGVQD come from the germline V gene (reference sequence). Trimming stripped 2 bases from V and 4 bases from J, with 11 bases between. In nucleotides, the CDR3 is TGCGCCAGCAGTGAGGGGGAGGTGGCAGAGACCCAGTACTTC. Translation gives CASSEGEVAETQYF.

The chain joins TRBV5-8 to TRBJ1-1; TRBD1 agrees at 7 bases. Per the germline V gene, CDR1 is SGHTS and CDR2 is YDEGEE. The trim removed 1 base at V and 4 bases at J, leaving 16 bases unmatched. This CDR3 is 18 amino acids long. CDR3 nucleotides: TGTGCCAGCAGCTTGTTTCAGAAAAGGGGGCTCTCTGCCACTGAAGCTTTCTTT. This sequence encodes CASSLFQKRGLSATEAFF.